What follows is one T cell receptor (beta chain) and its context. This sample was taken from a study of blood T cell repertoires in COVID-19. Study-wide context: Nucleic acid was either cDNA or gDNA, and it came from T cells, B-cell-depleted T cells, or PBMCs.

Libraries were prepared by immunoSEQ multiplex PCR; TCRdb keeps only in-frame clonotypes and omits some of them. This sample carries 150,000 to 200,000 clones, around 85% of them seen once, and the ten largest clones take about a fifth. CDR3 length: 13 amino acids. Germline V gene data show CDR1 as GTSNPN and CDR2 as SVGIG (reference sequence). Trimming pared 0 bases from V and 3 bases from J, leaving 6 bases between. Sequencing was done on a sample of peripheral blood. The receptor was isolated from a man between 65 and 80 years old with active or convalescent COVID-19. The chain combines TRBV30 with TRBJ2-1; D is unresolved. Written as DNA, the CDR3 is TGTGCCTGGAGTGTTATAGTCTACAATGAGCAGTTCTTC. As protein: CAWSVIVYNEQFF.